The TCR beta chain described here comes from a study of shared clonotypes between healthy human individuals. Some clones are missing from TCRdb's copy, which holds only in-frame ones; the method was immunoSEQ multiplex PCR. Of some 2.3 million clones in the sample, approximately 95% are singletons; the top ten hold under 0.45%. In regard to this clone: What it recognizes is unknown. Other DNA variants within this sample encode the same CDR3.

Whole-study findings and limits: Expectations were that clonotype sharing among donors would be affected by sequencing depth.

Every donor was a Caucasian adult from Nashville, Tennessee. Input material: naive CD4+ T cells from PBMCs. Sample subset: CD45RA+ positively selected. The source of this sequence is a man younger than 35 in good health. Some clones in this sample may be carry-over from other donors' samples.

The CDR3 DNA is TGTGCCAGCAGCGTAGGGGGAGAAGAGACCCAGTACTTC. It yields the protein CASSVGGEETQYF. The chain joins TRBV9 to TRBJ2-5; maybe TRBD2 (5 bases). The CDR3 spans 13 residues. Germline CDR1 SGDLS, CDR2 YYNGEE. The V end lost 0 bases, the J end lost 3 bases, and 6 bases lay between the germline ends.